This passage covers 8 T cell receptor beta chains from one sample sequenced in a study of beta chain features in type 1 diabetes. Of the isolated RNA, all was reverse transcribed, and so the sequenced material was expressed TCRB transcripts. TCRdb's table, derived via immunoSEQ multiplex PCR, lists solely in-frame clones and lacks some. This table holds about 360,000 clones, around 12% found once. The sample taken for sequencing was naive CD4+ T cells from blood. The receptor set was obtained from a man aged 18-30 years in good health.

This clone was picked up a small number of times. The chain uses TRBV11-1 and TRBJ2-1, with D tentatively TRBD2 (5 bases). CDR3 length: 12 residues. V lost 4 bases and J 7 bases, leaving 8 bases between the germline ends. Germline assignment: CDR1 SGHAT and CDR2 FQDESV (reference sequence). CDR3 region: CASSWGANEQFF. The DNA of the CDR3 is TGTGCCAGCAGCTGGGGAGCAAATGAGCAGTTCTTC.

The chain employs TRBV5-4 and TRBJ2-7; a possible D gene is TRBD1 (6 bases). Looked up from germline, CDR1 is SGHNT and CDR2 is YYREEE (reference sequence). The CDR3 is made up of 15 amino acids. The ends were cut back, 6 bases at V and 2 bases at J, with 18 bases in the middle. The CDR3 spells CASTETGKGAYEQYF. CDR3 DNA sequence: TGTGCCAGCACTGAAACAGGGAAGGGAGCCTACGAGCAGTACTTC.

The sample holds one count of this clone. The J gene is TRBJ1-4, the V gene TRBV28; TRBD1 matches at 7 bases. CDR1 is MDHEN, CDR2 SYDVKM, per germline. This CDR3 has 17 residues. The trim removed 4 bases at V and 0 bases at J, leaving 8 bases unmatched. The CDR3 region is CASSSLGTATTNEKLFF. DNA for the CDR3: TGTGCCAGCAGTTCGTTAGGGACAGCAACAACTAATGAAAAACTGTTTTTT.

The V and J genes are TRBV4-2 and TRBJ2-7, with 11 positions matching TRBD2. Germline CDR1 reads LGHNA; CDR2 reads YNFKEQ. V shed 0 bases and J 4 bases; nucleotides not matched to a gene: 5. The CDR3 extends over 16 amino acids. This CDR3 is CASSQEGTSGLYEQYF. The CDR3 bases are TGTGCCAGCAGCCAAGAGGGGACTAGCGGACTATACGAGCAGTACTTC.

This clone has only a few counts. The gene calls are TRBV19 and TRBJ2-7; TRBD1 is a possible D gene (6 bases). The CDR3 loop spans 13 amino acids. Trimming removed 9 bases at V and 0 bases at J, with 12 bases between. The germline gives CDR1 LNHDA, CDR2 SQIVND (reference sequence). CDR3 sequence reads: CASNTGSSYEQYF. The CDR3, as DNA: TGTGCCAGCAATACAGGGTCCTCCTACGAGCAGTACTTC.

This clone was found a few times. V usage is TRBV28 and J usage is TRBJ2-4; 7 positions match TRBD2. There are 13 residues in the CDR3. CDR1 and CDR2 from the germline V gene are MDHEN and SYDVKM. The V gene end was trimmed by 6 bases and the J gene end by 6 bases; junction bases not matched to a gene: 5. For the CDR3, the DNA is TGTGCCAGCAGGCGGGGGACTATAAACATTCAGTACTTC. Translated: CASRRGTINIQYF.

This clone was picked up a small number of times. The genes are TRBV6-5 and TRBJ1-5; tentative D call: TRBD1 (5 bases). The CDR3 is 12 residues long. V lost 6 bases and J 6 bases, leaving 9 bases between the germline ends. Germline CDR1 is MNHEY and CDR2 is SVGAGI. This CDR3 reads CASSAGGQPQHF. CDR3 DNA sequence: TGTGCCAGCAGCGCGGGGGGTCAGCCCCAGCATTTT.

This clone has only a few counts. The chain is built from TRBV7-9 and TRBJ1-1; D remains ambiguous. This CDR3 is 13 amino acids long. CDR1 and CDR2 (germline): SEHNR, FQNEAQ (reference sequence). V was pared by 4 bases and J by 1 base, with 7 bases between. CDR3 coding DNA: TGTGCCAGCAGCTCCCGGTCGAACACTGAAGCTTTCTTT. Translating it yields CASSSRSNTEAFF.